Sequencing of this T cell receptor (beta chain) was carried out in a study of control samples from healthy donors and cancer patients. V was pared by 11 bases and J by 1 base, with 9 bases between. This CDR3 has 12 residues. Germline V lookup: CDR1 ENHRY, CDR2 SYGVKD. TCRdb keeps only in-frame clones here, not all; method: immunoSEQ multiplex PCR. Here the sample spans about 80,000 clones, around 92% being singletons. This receptor was identified in a man aged 45 to 65 in good health. The material sequenced was blood. The chain recombines TRBV10-3 with TRBJ1-5; TRBD1 might be the D (5 bases). The DNA of the CDR3 is TGTGCCTCCGGGGGAAGCAATCAGCCCCAGCATTTT. It yields the protein CASGGSNQPQHF.